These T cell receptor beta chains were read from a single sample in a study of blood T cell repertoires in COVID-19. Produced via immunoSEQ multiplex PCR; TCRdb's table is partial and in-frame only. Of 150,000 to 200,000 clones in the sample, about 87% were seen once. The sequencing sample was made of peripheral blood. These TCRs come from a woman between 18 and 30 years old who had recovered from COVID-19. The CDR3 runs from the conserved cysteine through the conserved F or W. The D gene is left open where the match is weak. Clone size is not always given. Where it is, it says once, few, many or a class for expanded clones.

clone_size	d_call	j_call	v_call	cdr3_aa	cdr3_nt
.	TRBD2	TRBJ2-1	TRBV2	CASSTGTRRIGDEQFF	TGTGCCAGCAGTACCGGGACTAGGAGGATCGGCGATGAGCAGTTCTTC
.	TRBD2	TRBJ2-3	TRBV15	CATSRGTGGGTDTQYF	TGTGCCACCAGCAGAGGGACGGGGGGAGGCACAGATACGCAGTATTTT
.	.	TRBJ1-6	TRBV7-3	CASSLLGYGNNSPLHF	TGTGCCAGCAGCTTACTAGGGTACGGGAATAATTCACCCCTTCACTTT
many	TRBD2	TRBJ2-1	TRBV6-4	CASSSGTSEYNEQFF	TGTGCCAGCAGTTCCGGGACTAGCGAATACAATGAGCAGTTCTTC
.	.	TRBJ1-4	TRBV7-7	CASSFRQNEKLFF	TGTGCTAGCAGCTTCCGACAGAATGAAAAACTGTTTTTT
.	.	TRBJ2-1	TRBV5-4	CASSPVSVLNEQFF	TGTGCCAGCAGCCCCGTTAGCGTTCTCAATGAGCAGTTCTTC
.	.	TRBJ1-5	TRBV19	CATTATGLNQPQHF	TGTGCCACTACCGCGACAGGTCTCAATCAGCCCCAGCATTTT
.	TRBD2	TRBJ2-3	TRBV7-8	CASSLWTSGTDTQYF	TGTGCCAGCAGCTTGTGGACTAGCGGAACAGATACGCAGTATTTT
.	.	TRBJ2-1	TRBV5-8	CASRLTGGNSYNEQFF	TGTGCCAGCAGGTTAACAGGTGGGAACTCCTACAATGAGCAGTTCTTC
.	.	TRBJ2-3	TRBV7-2	CASSLDRITDTQYF	TGTGCCAGCAGCTTAGACAGGATCACAGATACGCAGTATTTT
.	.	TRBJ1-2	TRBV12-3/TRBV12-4	CASSPDSIYGYTF	TGTGCCAGCAGTCCGGACAGCATCTATGGCTACACCTTC
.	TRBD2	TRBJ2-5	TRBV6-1	CASSEASTGGQETQYF	TGTGCCAGCAGTGAAGCGAGTACGGGGGGCCAAGAGACCCAGTACTTC
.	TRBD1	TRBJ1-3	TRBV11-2	CASSLMDRLFGNTIYF	TGTGCCAGCAGTCTCATGGACAGGCTCTTTGGAAACACCATATATTTT
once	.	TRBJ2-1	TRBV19	CASSPGLRGNEQFF	TGTGCCAGTAGCCCCGGTTTGAGAGGCAATGAGCAGTTCTTC
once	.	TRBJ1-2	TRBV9	CASSREDYGYTF	TGTGCCAGCAGTAGGGAGGACTATGGCTACACCTTC
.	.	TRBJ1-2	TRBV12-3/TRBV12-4	CASSFRQGRGYTF	TGTGCCAGCAGTTTCCGGCAGGGCCGGGGCTACACCTTC